One and the same sample provided the 5 T cell receptor beta chains below, sequenced in a study of blood T cell repertoires in COVID-19. Sequencing was performed with immunoSEQ multiplex PCR; in TCRdb, only in-frame clones are kept and a portion is missing. Seen here are 250,000 or so clones, roughly 91% observed once, and the top ten hold under 9.5%. Sequencing was performed on PBMCs or T cells enriched from blood (not recorded which). The receptor source for this set is a man in his forties who had recovered from COVID-19.

The V gene is TRBV11-2, the J gene TRBJ2-5; TRBD1 agrees at 7 bases. The CDR3 contains 14 residues. The V gene end was trimmed by 4 bases and the J gene end by 1 base; junction bases not matched to a gene: 3. Looked up from germline, CDR1 is SGHAT and CDR2 is FQNNGV. DNA of the CDR3: TGTGCCAGCAGCTCGGGACAGCCCCAAGAGACCCAGTACTTC. Its protein product is CASSSGQPQETQYF.

The chain joins TRBV11-2 to TRBJ2-2; 8 bases agree with TRBD2. Germline CDR1 reads SGHAT; CDR2 reads FQNNGV. V shed 4 bases and J 9 bases; nucleotides not matched to a gene: 16. The CDR3 runs to 17 residues. CDR3 protein: CASSSMGGGRMKWELFF. The DNA of the CDR3 is TGTGCCAGCAGCTCGATGGGCGGGGGGAGGATGAAGTGGGAGCTGTTTTTT.

The chain joins TRBV7-3 to TRBJ2-3; 10 bases are a match to TRBD2. V was pared by 4 bases and J by 4 bases, with 8 bases of the junction left unmatched. This CDR3 has 16 residues. In germline, CDR1 is SGHTA, CDR2 FQGTGA. The CDR3 DNA is TGTGCCAGCAGCTCCCCCCTAGCGGGAGTTGCAGATACGCAGTATTTT. Encoded protein: CASSSPLAGVADTQYF.

This chain links TRBV28 with TRBJ2-7; 8 nucleotides match TRBD1. Looked up from germline, CDR1 is MDHEN and CDR2 is SYDVKM. There are 17 residues in the CDR3. J was trimmed by 2 bases and V by 4 bases; bases with no gene match: 13. CDR3: CASSSSTGTGRTYEQYF. For the CDR3, the DNA is TGTGCCAGCAGTTCTAGTACCGGGACAGGTAGAACCTACGAGCAGTACTTC.

The genes are TRBV2 and TRBJ2-5; TRBD1 agrees at 8 bases. V lost 7 bases and J lost 4; bases outside the gene matches: 11. This CDR3 region has 15 residues. CDR1 is SNHLY and CDR2 is FYNNEI in the germline V gene. The CDR3 bases are TGTGCCAGCACAAAGGGAGGACAGGGCGGAGAGACCCAGTACTTC. Amino acid sequence: CASTKGGQGGETQYF.